The present TCR beta chain was sequenced within a study of blood T cell repertoires in COVID-19. Turning to the study itself: The United States, Italy and Spain were the sources of the acute and convalescent COVID-19 samples. PBMCs, B-cell-depleted T cells, or T cells provided the cDNA or gDNA that made up the material.

Methods used by the authors: Quantification of nucleated cells was approximated via reference gene primer amplification. Produced via immunoSEQ multiplex PCR; TCRdb's table is partial and in-frame only. V and J calls and clone size follow that table, whereas D and trimming were derived from the DNA. The sample lists 150,000 to 200,000 clones; approximately 92% were seen once. Germline CDR1 is GTSNPN and CDR2 is SVGIG (reference sequence). This CDR3 spans 17 amino acids. J gave up 0 bases and V 3 bases, and 13 bases lay outside the gene matches. V and J are TRBV30 and TRBJ2-7; 8 bases align to TRBD1. Material for sequencing was peripheral blood. The receptor's source is a woman aged 50 to 60 with acute or convalescent COVID-19. CDR3 sequence (DNA): TGTGCCTGGAGCGAGGACAGGGAGCTCTATCTCTCCTACGAGCAGTACTTC. Translated: CAWSEDRELYLSYEQYF.